One sample yielded the 21 T cell receptor beta chains listed below, sequenced in a study of blood T cell repertoires in COVID-19. Sequencing was performed with immunoSEQ multiplex PCR; in TCRdb, only in-frame clones are kept and a portion is missing. The sample lists around 66,000 clones; around four fifths were seen once. The sample consisted of peripheral blood. All receptors derive from a human donor in a cohort sampled during active COVID-19.

The CDR3: CASSLMPSSGSSEQYF. In nucleotides, the CDR3 is TGTGCCAGCAGCTTGATGCCGTCTAGCGGGAGTAGCGAGCAGTACTTC. The chain carries TRBV5-5 and TRBJ2-7; 10 nucleotides agree with TRBD2. The CDR3 extends over 16 amino acids. V lost 1 base and J lost 6; bases outside the gene matches: 10. Germline lookup yields CDR1 SGHKS and CDR2 YYEKEE (reference sequence).

This clone was seen a single time. The chain carries TRBV20-1 and TRBJ1-3; D not certain. The CDR3 has 13 residues. V lost 3 bases, J lost 0 bases, and 6 bases lay in between. Looked up from germline, CDR1 is DFQATT and CDR2 is SNEGSKA (reference sequence). CDR3 nucleotides: TGCAGTGCTAGTACCAGCTCTGGAAACACCATATATTTT. Amino acid sequence: CSASTSSGNTIYF.

A few counts support this clone. The J gene is TRBJ2-5, the V gene TRBV4-3, with D maybe TRBD2 (5 bases). V was pared by 1 base and J by 5 bases, with 17 bases between. From germline, CDR1 is LGHNA and CDR2 YSLEER. The CDR3 length is 16 residues. The CDR3 region has the DNA TGCGCCAGCAGCCAAGGGGTCGGAGGAGTCCGGGAGACCCAGTACTTC. Its translation: CASSQGVGGVRETQYF.

V gene TRBV28 combines with J gene TRBJ1-2; 10 nucleotides agree with TRBD1. Germline CDR1 is MDHEN and CDR2 is SYDVKM. The J segment lost 0 bases and the V segment lost 5 bases, leaving 9 bases of the junction unmatched. The CDR3 extends over 17 amino acids. DNA of the CDR3: TGTGCCAGCAGTCCCCCGTGGACAGGGGGTGCTAACTATGGCTACACCTTC. This sequence encodes CASSPPWTGGANYGYTF.

The chain uses TRBV29-1 and TRBJ2-3; TRBD1 matches 7 bases. Germline V gene sequence: CDR1 SQVTM, CDR2 ANQGSEA. V dropped 1 base and J dropped 3; count of bases not matched to a gene: 4. The CDR3 has 14 amino acids. CDR3 nucleotide sequence: TGCAGCGTTGAAGTTTCAGGGGGAACAGATACGCAGTATTTT. Its protein is CSVEVSGGTDTQYF.

The V call is TRBV3-1 (or the pseudogene TRBV3-2), the J call TRBJ2-1; D is undetermined. CDR3 length: 13 amino acids. Germline lookup yields CDR1 LGHDT and CDR2 YNNKEL (reference sequence). Trimming stripped 6 bases from V and 5 bases from J, with 11 bases between. The DNA for the CDR3 is TGTGCCAGCAGTACGCTAGTTAACAATGAGCAGTTCTTC. This encodes CASSTLVNNEQFF.

This clone has a handful of counts. This chain joins TRBV29-1 and TRBJ2-1; 16 nucleotides agree with TRBD2. V trimming: 6 bases; J trimming: 6 bases; junction bases outside the gene matches: 5. Germline V gene lookup returns CDR1 SQVTM and CDR2 ANQGSEA. This CDR3 spans 15 amino acids. For the CDR3, the DNA is TGCAGCGTGGCCGGGACTAGCGGGAGGGCCAATGAGCAGTTCTTC. This codes for CSVAGTSGRANEQFF.

The rearrangement links TRBV7-2 to TRBJ2-1, with D unresolved. Germline-derived CDR1 and CDR2 are SGHTA and FQGNSA. Trimming removed 3 bases at V and 5 bases at J, with 2 bases between. The CDR3 totals 11 residues. This CDR3 reads CASSFDNEQFF. CDR3 in DNA: TGTGCCAGCAGCTTCGACAATGAGCAGTTCTTC.

This clone was counted only a few times. The chain carries TRBV5-1 and TRBJ2-6; no clear D. Trimming stripped 4 bases from V and 5 bases from J, with 7 bases between. Germline loops: CDR1 SGHRS, CDR2 YFSETQ. This CDR3 spans 13 amino acids. CDR3: CASSPGRANVLTF. The CDR3 nucleotides read TGCGCCAGCAGCCCCGGTAGGGCCAACGTCCTGACTTTC.

This clone was seen a few times. This sequence joins TRBV2 and TRBJ2-7; perhaps TRBD1 as D (5 bases). Looked up from germline, CDR1 is SNHLY and CDR2 is FYNNEI. Trimming left V 6 bases short and J 1 base short, with 25 bases between. The CDR3 is 18 amino acids. The DNA for the CDR3 is TGTGCCAGCAGCGGTGACAGACTCCCCTTTCCCGGATCCTACGAGCAGTACTTC. Translating gives CASSGDRLPFPGSYEQYF.

The chain recombines TRBV4-3 with TRBJ1-2; tentative D call: TRBD1 (5 bases). This CDR3 has 15 amino acids. Germline V gene sequence: CDR1 LGHNA, CDR2 YSLEER. V dropped 1 base and J dropped 3 bases, with 12 bases sitting between them. As DNA, the CDR3 is TGCGCCAGCAGCCAAGCCAGGGATACGGACTATGGCTACACCTTC. As protein: CASSQARDTDYGYTF.

The V call is TRBV7-9, the J call TRBJ1-3, with D tentatively TRBD1 (6 bases). Germline assignment: CDR1 SEHNR and CDR2 FQNEAQ (reference sequence). Between the trimmed V and J ends, which lost 5 bases and 4 bases, there was a span of 12 bases. The CDR3 covers 14 residues. The CDR3 coding sequence is TGTGCCAGCAGCGCCAAAGGGGGAGGAAACACCATATATTTT. Translating it yields CASSAKGGGNTIYF.

This sequence joins TRBV5-1 and TRBJ2-7; D may be TRBD1 (6 bases). V was clipped by 4 bases and J by 1 base, with 15 bases between them. The CDR3 length is 15 residues. The germline CDR1 and CDR2 sequences are SGHRS and YFSETQ. The CDR3 region is CASSDPRTDSYEQYF. The CDR3 coding sequence is TGCGCCAGCAGCGATCCCCGGACAGATTCCTACGAGCAGTACTTC.

This clone has only a few counts. V and J are TRBV28 and TRBJ1-2; a weak D match, TRBD1 (5 bases). V lost 3 bases and J 7 bases, leaving 12 bases between the germline ends. The CDR3 runs 13 residues. Germline V gene sequence: CDR1 MDHEN, CDR2 SYDVKM. The CDR3 nucleotides are TGTGCCAGCAGTTTCTCAGGGATCTCTGGCTACACCTTC. Translating gives CASSFSGISGYTF.

V is TRBV7-2 and J is TRBJ2-7, with 11 nucleotides matching TRBD2. J gave up 4 bases and V 5 bases, and 4 bases lay outside the gene matches. The CDR3 covers 14 residues. The germline gives CDR1 SGHTA, CDR2 FQGNSA. The CDR3 coding sequence is TGTGCCAGCAGCGCCCTAGCGGGAGGTTACGAGCAGTACTTC. Protein: CASSALAGGYEQYF.

The chain couples TRBV29-1 to TRBJ2-5; 7 nucleotides align to TRBD1. Germline values: CDR1 SQVTM, CDR2 ANQGSEA. CDR3 length equals 14 residues. J gave up 2 bases and V 5 bases, and 8 bases lay outside the gene matches. The CDR3 sequence: CSVQTGQSQETQYF. DNA for the CDR3: TGCAGCGTTCAGACAGGGCAGTCGCAAGAGACCCAGTACTTC.

The rearrangement uses TRBV9 and TRBJ2-7; 8 positions match TRBD2. The CDR3 has 15 residues. The ends lost 4 bases at V and 7 bases at J; junction bases unmatched: 13. The germline gives CDR1 SGDLS, CDR2 YYNGEE. CDR3 in amino acids: CASSLTEAGGGEQYF. DNA for the CDR3: TGTGCCAGCAGCCTGACAGAGGCGGGAGGAGGTGAGCAGTACTTC.

The chain has TRBV28 and TRBJ2-7, with 11 positions matching TRBD2. Germline V CDR1 and CDR2: MDHEN, SYDVKM. This CDR3 region has 13 residues. V shed 8 bases, J shed 2 bases, and the junction held 2 bases outside the gene matches. CDR3 nucleotide sequence: TGTGCCAGCCTAGCGGGAGGAACCTACGAGCAGTACTTC. Encoded protein: CASLAGGTYEQYF.

The chain has TRBV11-3 and TRBJ2-7; 10 bases align to TRBD1. Germline V gene sequence: CDR1 SGHNT, CDR2 YENEEA. Trimming at V came to 5 bases and at J to 6 bases, leaving 10 bases not matched to a gene. The CDR3 is 15 residues long. The CDR3: CASSLSPGTGVEQYF. CDR3 sequence (DNA): TGTGCCAGCAGCCTCTCACCCGGGACAGGGGTCGAGCAGTACTTC.

The V call is TRBV6-2 or TRBV6-3, the J call TRBJ1-1; D may be TRBD1 (5 bases). The ends were cut back, 5 bases at V and 0 bases at J, with 16 bases in the middle. In germline, CDR1 is MNHEY, CDR2 SVGEGT. This CDR3 contains 16 residues. Written as DNA, the CDR3 is TGTGCCAGCAGTCCCCCGACTCGGGGGGTGAACACTGAAGCTTTCTTT. It specifies CASSPPTRGVNTEAFF.

The J gene is TRBJ2-5, the V gene TRBV5-1; 9 nucleotides align to TRBD1. J lost 3 bases, V lost 3 bases, and 6 bases had no gene match. CDR3 length: 15 amino acids. Per germline, CDR1 SGHRS and CDR2 YFSETQ. CDR3: CASSWEQGAKETQYF. The DNA for the CDR3 is TGCGCCAGCAGCTGGGAACAGGGGGCTAAAGAGACCCAGTACTTC.